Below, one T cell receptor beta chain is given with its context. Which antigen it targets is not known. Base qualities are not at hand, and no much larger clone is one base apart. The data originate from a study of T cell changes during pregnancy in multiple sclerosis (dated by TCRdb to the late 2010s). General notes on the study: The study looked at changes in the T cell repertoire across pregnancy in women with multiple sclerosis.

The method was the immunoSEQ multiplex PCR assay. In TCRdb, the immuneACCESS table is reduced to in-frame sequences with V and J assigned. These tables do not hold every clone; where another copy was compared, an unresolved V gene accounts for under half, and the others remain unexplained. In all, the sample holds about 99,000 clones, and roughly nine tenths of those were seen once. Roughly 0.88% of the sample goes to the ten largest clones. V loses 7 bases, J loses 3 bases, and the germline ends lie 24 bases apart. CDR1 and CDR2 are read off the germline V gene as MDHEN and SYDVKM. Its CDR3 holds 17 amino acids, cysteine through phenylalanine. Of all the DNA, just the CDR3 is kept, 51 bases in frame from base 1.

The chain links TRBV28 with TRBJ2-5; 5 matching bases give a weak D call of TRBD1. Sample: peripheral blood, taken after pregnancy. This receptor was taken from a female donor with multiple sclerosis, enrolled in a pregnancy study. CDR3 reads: CASTYRTGFLSEETQYF. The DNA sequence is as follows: TGTGCCAGCACCTACAGGACCGGCTTCCTCTCCGAAGAGACCCAGTACTTC.